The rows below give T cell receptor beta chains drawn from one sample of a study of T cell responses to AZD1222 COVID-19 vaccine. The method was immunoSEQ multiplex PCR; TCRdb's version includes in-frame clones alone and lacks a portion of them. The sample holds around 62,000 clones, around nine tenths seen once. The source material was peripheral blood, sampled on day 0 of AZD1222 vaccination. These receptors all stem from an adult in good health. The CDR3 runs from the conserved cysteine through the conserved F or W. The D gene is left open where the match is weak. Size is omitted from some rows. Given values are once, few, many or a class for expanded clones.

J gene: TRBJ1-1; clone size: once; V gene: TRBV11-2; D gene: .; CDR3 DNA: TGTGCCAGCAGCCCCTTTGTAGGATACACTGAAGCTTTCTTT; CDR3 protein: CASSPFVGYTEAFF
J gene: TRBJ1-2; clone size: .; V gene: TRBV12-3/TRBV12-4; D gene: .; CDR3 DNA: TGTGCCAGCAGTACCCGCAGGGGTCGGTATTACACCTTC; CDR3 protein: CASSTRRGRYYTF
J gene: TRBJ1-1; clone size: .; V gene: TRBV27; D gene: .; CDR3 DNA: TGTGCCAGCAGTCCCACGGGGATGGGATGGGTGAACACTGAAGCTTTCTTT; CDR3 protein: CASSPTGMGWVNTEAFF
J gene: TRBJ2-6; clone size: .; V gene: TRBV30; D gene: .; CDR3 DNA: TGTGCCTGGAGTAAACAGCCTGGGGCCAACGTCCTGACTTTC; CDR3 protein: CAWSKQPGANVLTF
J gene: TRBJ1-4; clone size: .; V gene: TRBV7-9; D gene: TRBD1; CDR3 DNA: TGTGCCAGCAGCCTGCTGGCAGGGGGCTATGGGCGGGAAAAACTGTTTTTT; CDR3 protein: CASSLLAGGYGREKLFF
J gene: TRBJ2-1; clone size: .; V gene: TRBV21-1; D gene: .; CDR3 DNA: TGTGCCAGCAGCCCCGGCGCGAGGGACAGGGAGCGCGGCAATGAGCAGTTCTTC; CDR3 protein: CASSPGARDRERGNEQFF
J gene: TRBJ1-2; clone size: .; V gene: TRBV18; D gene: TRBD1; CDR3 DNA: TGTGCCAGCTCACTACTCGGGACAGATAACTATGGCTACACCTTC; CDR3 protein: CASSLLGTDNYGYTF
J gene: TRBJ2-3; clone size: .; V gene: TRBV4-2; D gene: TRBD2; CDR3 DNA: TGTGCCAGCAGCCTTAGGACTAGCGGGGGAACAGATACGCAGTATTTT; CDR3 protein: CASSLRTSGGTDTQYF
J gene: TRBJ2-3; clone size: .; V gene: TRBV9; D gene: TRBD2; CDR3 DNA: TGTGCCAGCCAAGCGGGGAGGGTGAGCACAGATACGCAGTATTTT; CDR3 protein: CASQAGRVSTDTQYF
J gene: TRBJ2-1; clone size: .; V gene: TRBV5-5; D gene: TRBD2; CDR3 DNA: TGTGCCAGCAGCGTTCTTAGCGGCGGGGGTGAGCAGTTCTTC; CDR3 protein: CASSVLSGGGEQFF
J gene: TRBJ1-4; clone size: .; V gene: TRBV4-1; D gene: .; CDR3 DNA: TGCGCCAGCAGCAGACAGGAGATAAATGAAAAACTGTTTTTT; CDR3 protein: CASSRQEINEKLFF
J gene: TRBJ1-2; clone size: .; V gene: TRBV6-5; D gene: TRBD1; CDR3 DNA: TGTGCCAGCAGTTACGGGACAGGGTTCTATGGCTACACCTTC; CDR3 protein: CASSYGTGFYGYTF
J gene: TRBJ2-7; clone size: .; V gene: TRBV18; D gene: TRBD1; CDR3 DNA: TGTGCCAGCTCACGCAGACGACAGGGGGCTTCCCTCTCCTACGAGCAGTACTTC; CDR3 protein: CASSRRRQGASLSYEQYF
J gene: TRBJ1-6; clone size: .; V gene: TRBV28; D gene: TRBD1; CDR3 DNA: TGTGCCAGCAGTCCAGACAGGGTAGGGACCCTCCACTTT; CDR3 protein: CASSPDRVGTLHF